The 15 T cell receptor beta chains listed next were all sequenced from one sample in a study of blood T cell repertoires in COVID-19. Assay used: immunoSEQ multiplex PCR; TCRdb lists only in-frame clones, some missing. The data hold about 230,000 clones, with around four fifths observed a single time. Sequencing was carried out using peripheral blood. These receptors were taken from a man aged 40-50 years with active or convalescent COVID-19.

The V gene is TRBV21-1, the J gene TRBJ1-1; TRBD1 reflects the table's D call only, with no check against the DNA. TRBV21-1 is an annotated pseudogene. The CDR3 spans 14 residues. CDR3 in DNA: TGTGCCAGCAGCACTCCGGGACACCGTGCGCCAGCTTTCTTT. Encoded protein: CASSTPGHRAPAFF.

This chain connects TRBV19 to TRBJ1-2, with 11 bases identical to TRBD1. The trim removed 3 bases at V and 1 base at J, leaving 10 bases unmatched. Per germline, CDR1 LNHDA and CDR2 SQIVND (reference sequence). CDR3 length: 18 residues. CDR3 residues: CASSIRGDRGGFNYGYTF. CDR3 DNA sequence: TGTGCCAGTAGTATTCGTGGGGACAGGGGGGGTTTTAACTATGGCTACACCTTC.

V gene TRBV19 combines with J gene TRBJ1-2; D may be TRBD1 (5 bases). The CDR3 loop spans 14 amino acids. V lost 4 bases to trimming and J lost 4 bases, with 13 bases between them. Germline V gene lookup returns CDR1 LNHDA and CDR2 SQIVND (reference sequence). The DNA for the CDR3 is TGTGCCAGTAGTACCCCCGACAGCTTCTATGGCTACACCTTC. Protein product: CASSTPDSFYGYTF.

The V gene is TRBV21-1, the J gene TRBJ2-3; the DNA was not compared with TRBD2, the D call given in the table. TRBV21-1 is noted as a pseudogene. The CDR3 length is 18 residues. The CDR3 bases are TGTGCCAGCAGCCCCTTTCCGACTAGCCCCGACGAAACAGATACGCAGTATTTT. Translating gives CASSPFPTSPDETDTQYF.

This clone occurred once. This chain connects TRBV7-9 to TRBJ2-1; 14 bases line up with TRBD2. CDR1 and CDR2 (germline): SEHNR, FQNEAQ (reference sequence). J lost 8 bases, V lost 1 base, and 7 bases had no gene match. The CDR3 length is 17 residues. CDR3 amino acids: CASSLGLAGGPMDEQFF. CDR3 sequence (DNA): TGTGCCAGCAGCTTAGGACTAGCGGGGGGGCCAATGGATGAGCAGTTCTTC.

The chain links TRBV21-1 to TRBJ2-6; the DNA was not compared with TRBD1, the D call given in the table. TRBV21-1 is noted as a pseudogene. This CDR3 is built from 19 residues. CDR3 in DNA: TGTGCCAGGGTGGGGGTCTCGGGACAGCCTTATCCTGGGGCCAACGTCCTGACTTTC. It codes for CARVGVSGQPYPGANVLTF.

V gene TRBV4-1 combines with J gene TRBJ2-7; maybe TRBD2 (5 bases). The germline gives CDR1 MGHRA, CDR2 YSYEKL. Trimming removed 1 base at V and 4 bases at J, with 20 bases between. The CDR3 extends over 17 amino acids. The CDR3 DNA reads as TGCGCCAGCAGCCAAGGGCAGCTTCTTGAGGGTTCATACGAGCAGTACTTC. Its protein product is CASSQGQLLEGSYEQYF.

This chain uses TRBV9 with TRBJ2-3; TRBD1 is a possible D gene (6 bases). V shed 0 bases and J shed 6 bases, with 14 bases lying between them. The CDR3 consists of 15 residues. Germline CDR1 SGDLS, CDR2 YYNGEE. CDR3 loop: CASSVGPDRPDTQYF. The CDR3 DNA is TGTGCCAGCAGCGTAGGTCCAGACAGGCCCGATACGCAGTATTTT.

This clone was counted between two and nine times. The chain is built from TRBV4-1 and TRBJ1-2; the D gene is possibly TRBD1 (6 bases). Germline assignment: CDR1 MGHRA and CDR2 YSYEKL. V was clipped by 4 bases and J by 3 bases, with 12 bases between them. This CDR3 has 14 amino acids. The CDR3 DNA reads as TGCGCCAGCAGCCCATACGAGGGGGACTATGGCTACACCTTC. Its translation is CASSPYEGDYGYTF.

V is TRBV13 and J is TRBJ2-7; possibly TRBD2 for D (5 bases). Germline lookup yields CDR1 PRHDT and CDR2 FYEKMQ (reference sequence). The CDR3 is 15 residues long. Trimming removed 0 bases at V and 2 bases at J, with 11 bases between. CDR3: CASSLGSRAPYEQYF. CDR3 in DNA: TGTGCCAGCAGCTTAGGATCGAGGGCCCCCTACGAGCAGTACTTC. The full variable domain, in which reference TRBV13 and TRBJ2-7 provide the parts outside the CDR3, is AAGVIQSPRHLIKEKRETATLKCYPIPRHDTVYWYQQGPGQDPQFLISFYEKMQSDKGSIPDRFSAQQFSDYHSELNMSSLELGDSALYFCASSLGSRAPYEQYFGPGTRLTVT.

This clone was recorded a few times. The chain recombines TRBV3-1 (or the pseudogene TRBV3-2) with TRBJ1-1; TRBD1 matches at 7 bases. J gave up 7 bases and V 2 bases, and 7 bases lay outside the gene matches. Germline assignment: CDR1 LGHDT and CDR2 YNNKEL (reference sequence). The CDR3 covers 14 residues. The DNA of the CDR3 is TGTGCCAGCAGCCAACCTGCGAGACAGGGTGAAGCTTTCTTT. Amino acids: CASSQPARQGEAFF.

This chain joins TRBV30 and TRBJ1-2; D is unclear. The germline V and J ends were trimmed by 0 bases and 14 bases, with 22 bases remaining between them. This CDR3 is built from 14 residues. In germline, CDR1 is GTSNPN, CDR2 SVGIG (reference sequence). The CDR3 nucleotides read TGTGCCTGGAGTGTACGCCTTATGAGGGAAAAGAGGACCTTC. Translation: CAWSVRLMREKRTF.

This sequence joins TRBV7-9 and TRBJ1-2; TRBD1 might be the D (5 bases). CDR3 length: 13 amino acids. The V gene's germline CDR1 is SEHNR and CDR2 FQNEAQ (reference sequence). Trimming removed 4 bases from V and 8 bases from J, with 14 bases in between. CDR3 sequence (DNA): TGTGCCAGCAGCTGGCTGGGGGAGGAGGGCTACACCTTC. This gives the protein CASSWLGEEGYTF.

CDR3 nucleotide sequence: TGTGCCTGGGGTCTAGCCATCCCAAATGAGCAGTTCTTC. Amino acid sequence: CAWGLAIPNEQFF. The chain combines TRBV30 with TRBJ2-1, with a weak D call TRBD2 (5 bases). CDR3 size: 13 residues. CDR1 and CDR2 (germline): GTSNPN, SVGIG (reference sequence). Trimming stripped 5 bases from V and 7 bases from J, with 15 bases between.

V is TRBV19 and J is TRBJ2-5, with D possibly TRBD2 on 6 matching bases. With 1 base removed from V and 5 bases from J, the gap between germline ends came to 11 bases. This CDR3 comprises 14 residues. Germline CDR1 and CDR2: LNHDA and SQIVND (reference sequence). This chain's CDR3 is CASSIGGGDETQYF. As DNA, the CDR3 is TGTGCCAGTAGTATAGGCGGCGGGGATGAGACCCAGTACTTC.